The 7 T cell receptor beta chains listed next were all sequenced from one sample in a study of molecular identifiers for immune sequencing clone quantification. TCRdb ran MiXCR on the PCR reads and lists one entry per CDR3 protein. The sample contains around 460,000 distinct CDR3 sequences, about 21% of which appear only once. Sequencing input: naive CD8+ T cells from blood, with Jurkat cell RNA spiked in. Subset reported: FACS-sorted CD8+CD4-CCR7+CD45RA+ naive T cells. The receptors derive from a human donor in good health. Some libraries in this study had Jurkat cell RNA spiked in.

This clonotype was counted between two and nine times. V gene TRBV30 combines with J gene TRBJ2-3, with D maybe TRBD2 (6 bases). Trimming stripped 8 bases from V and 2 bases from J, with 20 bases between. This CDR3 is built from 15 residues. Germline V lookup: CDR1 GTSNPN, CDR2 SVGIG (reference sequence). This CDR3 reads CAQTGAGATTDTQYF. The CDR3 coding sequence is TGTGCCCAAACCGGAGCGGGCGCTACCACAGATACGCAGTATTTT. Combining the CDR3 with reference TRBV30 and TRBJ2-3 gives the whole variable domain SQTIHQWPATLVQPVGSPLSLECTVEGTSNPNLYWYRQAAGRGLQLLFYSVGIGQISSEVPQNLSASRPQDRQFILSSKKLLLSDSGFYLCAQTGAGATTDTQYFGPGTRLTVL.

In the case of this clonotype: A much larger clonotype is one base distant, so this may be a read error. V gene TRBV29-1 combines with J gene TRBJ2-7, with 8 bases lining up with TRBD2. This CDR3 region has 11 residues. From germline, CDR1 is SQVTM and CDR2 ANQGSEA. The CDR3 nucleotides read TGCGGCGTTGAGGGACTAGTCGAGCAGTACTTC. Protein sequence: CGVEGLVEQYF.

Notes on this clonotype: Possible read error: a much larger clone is one base away. This rearrangement joins TRBV7-9 to TRBJ2-7, with D perhaps assigned TRBD1 or TRBD2 (5 bases each). The CDR3 loop spans 15 amino acids. Germline V lookup: CDR1 SEHNR, CDR2 FQNEAQ (reference sequence). The CDR3 DNA follows: TGTGCCAGCAGCTTCCCCTCGGGCAGGGCGGGCGAGCTGTACTTC. Translated, it gives CASSFPSGRAGELYF.

This clonotype was found many times. The chain has TRBV4-3 and TRBJ2-3; possibly TRBD2 for D (6 bases). Per the germline V gene, CDR1 is LGHNA and CDR2 is YSLEER. The length of the CDR3 is 15 residues. Deletions cut 3 bases from V and 5 bases from J, with 15 bases between. CDR3 region: CASSHTGEGEDTQYF. CDR3 nucleotide sequence: TGCGCCAGCAGCCACACGGGAGAGGGCGAAGATACGCAGTATTTT.

The rearrangement links TRBV30 to TRBJ1-1; D gene uncertain. CDR1 and CDR2 (germline): GTSNPN, SVGIG (reference sequence). Trimming pared 0 bases from V and 4 bases from J, leaving 9 bases between. CDR3 size: 13 residues. The CDR3 DNA follows: TGTGCCTGGAGTGTTTCCGGGATCACTGAAGCTTTCTTT. Residues: CAWSVSGITEAFF. Supplemented by reference TRBV30 and TRBJ1-1, the full variable domain reads SQTIHQWPATLVQPVGSPLSLECTVEGTSNPNLYWYRQAAGRGLQLLFYSVGIGQISSEVPQNLSASRPQDRQFILSSKKLLLSDSGFYLCAWSVSGITEAFFGQGTRLTVV.

There are a few counts of this clonotype. The chain is built from TRBV3-1 and TRBJ2-7, with unresolved D. The CDR3 is 13 residues long. Germline loops: CDR1 LGHDT, CDR2 YNNKEL (reference sequence). V lost 4 bases to trimming and J lost 6 bases, with 13 bases between them. CDR3 nucleotide sequence: TGTGCCAGCAGCCGGGAAGTGAAGTCCGAGCAGTACTTC. Protein sequence: CASSREVKSEQYF.

This clonotype came up a few times. The chain uses TRBV28 and TRBJ2-7, with D perhaps matching TRBD1 (5 bases). Germline V gene lookup returns CDR1 MDHEN and CDR2 SYDVKM. CDR3 length: 13 residues. Trimming cost V 6 bases and J 3 bases, with 12 bases left between them. The CDR3 nucleotides read TGTGCCAGCAGCCTGGACACCAACTACGAGCAGTACTTC. It translates to CASSLDTNYEQYF.